The 2 T cell receptor beta chains reported below all come from one sample, sequenced in a study of T cell responses to AZD1222 COVID-19 vaccine. Profiling relied on immunoSEQ multiplex PCR, and the TCRdb table lists in-frame clones only, not all of them. The data hold 92,000 or so clones, with roughly 90% observed a single time. The sequencing used peripheral blood, collected on day 0 of AZD1222 vaccination. The origin of the receptors is an adult in good health.

This clone has only one observation. This chain joins TRBV4-1 and TRBJ1-1; 10 positions agree with TRBD1. Germline V gene sequence: CDR1 MGHRA, CDR2 YSYEKL. The length of the CDR3 is 15 residues. V gave up 4 bases and J gave up 5 bases; unmatched junction bases: 7. CDR3 in amino acids: CASSLGQGPGTEAFF. The CDR3 DNA is TGCGCCAGCAGCCTGGGACAGGGGCCGGGAACTGAAGCTTTCTTT.

J is TRBJ2-3 and V is TRBV4-2; 7 bases match TRBD1. V dropped 2 bases and J dropped 0; count of bases not matched to a gene: 8. This CDR3 contains 17 residues. CDR1 is LGHNA, CDR2 YNFKEQ, per germline. The CDR3 DNA is TGTGCCAGCAGCCAAAGGGGGCCGGGTGAGAGCACAGATACGCAGTATTTT. Translating it yields CASSQRGPGESTDTQYF.